This T cell receptor beta chain was retrieved from a study of T cell changes during pregnancy in multiple sclerosis. Generated by immunoSEQ multiplex PCR, the TCRdb table keeps only in-frame clones and is missing some. In the table there are 70,000 to 95,000 clones, roughly 94% of which are singletons. The germline V gene has CDR1 MNHEY and CDR2 SMNVEV (reference sequence). The CDR3 loop spans 16 amino acids. The V end was cut by 2 bases, the J end by 5 bases, with 17 bases between. The sample in question was peripheral blood, obtained after pregnancy. The clonotype was recovered from a female donor in good health, enrolled as a control in a pregnancy study. The rearrangement uses TRBV27 and TRBJ2-3; a weak D match, TRBD1 (6 bases). CDR3 region: CASSLAGASSRDTQYF. DNA for the CDR3: TGTGCCAGCAGTTTAGCAGGGGCTAGTAGTCGAGATACGCAGTATTTT.